The next 17 T cell receptor beta chains were all read from a single sample in a study of T-cell reconstitution after alpha-beta-depleted transplantation in children. TCRbeta library construction was performed incorporating unique molecular identifiers. TCRdb processed the PCR reads anew with MiXCR; each CDR3 protein has one entry. This sample carries hundreds of thousands of distinct CDR3 sequences, just under 8.5% of them seen once, and the ten largest clones take under 8%. The starting material was PBMCs, mostly from graft donor cells, obtained 180 days after TCRalphabeta/CD19-depleted stem cell transplant. These TCRs come from a male patient under 18 who had a stem cell transplant for acute lymphoblastic leukemia, so the T cells may come from the graft donor.

This clonotype was recorded at least ten times. The chain joins TRBV7-2 to TRBJ2-3; D perhaps matches TRBD1 (6 bases). The V gene's germline CDR1 is SGHTA and CDR2 FQGNSA. Trimming pared 8 bases from V and 0 bases from J, leaving 21 bases between. The CDR3 contains 17 residues. The CDR3 sequence: CASLSLSADRSTDTQYF. The CDR3 DNA follows: TGTGCCAGCCTGTCTCTTTCCGCAGACAGGAGCACAGATACGCAGTATTTT.

This clonotype has at least ten counts. The chain employs TRBV7-3 and TRBJ2-3; D uncertain. The length of the CDR3 is 12 residues. Germline CDR1 SGHTA, CDR2 FQGTGA. The V end lost 5 bases, the J end lost 8 bases, and 11 bases lay between the germline ends. For the CDR3, the DNA is TGTGCCAGCAGCGCCCGACTCGGTACGCAGTATTTT. Protein sequence: CASSARLGTQYF.

This clonotype was counted at least ten times. This rearrangement joins TRBV3-1 to TRBJ2-4; 12 positions match TRBD2. Looked up from germline, CDR1 is LGHDT and CDR2 is YNNKEL (reference sequence). The V segment lost 2 bases and the J segment 8 bases; nucleotides outside the gene matches: 7. The CDR3 totals 16 residues. DNA of the CDR3: TGTGCCAGCAGCCAACTCCTGACTAGCGGGGGCGACATTCAGTACTTC. Encoded protein: CASSQLLTSGGDIQYF.

Turning to this clonotype: Given a much more abundant clone one base away, this may be a read error. The chain couples TRBV29-1 to TRBJ2-2; the D gene is possibly TRBD1 (6 bases). Per germline, CDR1 SQVTM and CDR2 ANQGSEA. CDR3 length equals 13 residues. V was clipped by 7 bases and J by 6 bases, with 15 bases between them. CDR3 in DNA: TGCAGCGCCACGCGACAGGTGGCCGGGGAGCTGTTTTTT. This encodes CSATRQVAGELFF.

This clonotype was seen repeatedly, ten times or more. The rearrangement joins TRBV5-1 to TRBJ2-1; the D is unclear. The CDR3 is 17 residues long. V was clipped by 0 bases and J by 0 bases, with 13 bases between them. Per germline, CDR1 SGHRS and CDR2 YFSETQ. Here the CDR3 DNA reads TGCGCCAGCAGCTTGGCCGGCAGCCGGAGCTCCTACAATGAGCAGTTCTTC. The encoded protein is CASSLAGSRSSYNEQFF.

This clonotype has ten or more counts. The rearrangement links TRBV7-9 to TRBJ2-3, with TRBD1 identical over 8 bases. Germline values: CDR1 SEHNR, CDR2 FQNEAQ (reference sequence). This CDR3 has 16 amino acids. The trim removed 5 bases at V and 3 bases at J, leaving 10 bases unmatched. CDR3 sequence: CASSLPLRGQTDTQYF. DNA of the CDR3: TGTGCCAGCAGCCTCCCCCTCAGGGGGCAAACAGATACGCAGTATTTT.

This clonotype has ten or more counts. The chain has TRBV5-1 and TRBJ2-2, with D hard to call. Germline V gene lookup returns CDR1 SGHRS and CDR2 YFSETQ. This CDR3 is built from 12 residues. V was pared by 3 bases and J by 6 bases, with 6 bases between. The CDR3 protein is CASSSMAGELFF. The CDR3 DNA sequence: TGCGCCAGCAGCTCGATGGCCGGGGAGCTGTTTTTT.

This clonotype was found many times. The chain recombines TRBV7-2 with TRBJ2-5; possibly TRBD2 for D (6 bases). Trimming left V 5 bases short and J 7 bases short, with 17 bases between. The CDR3 extends over 14 amino acids. Germline lookup yields CDR1 SGHTA and CDR2 FQGNSA. The CDR3, as DNA: TGTGCCAGCAGCCCCGGGACTCCGCGGGGGACCCAGTACTTC. Its translation: CASSPGTPRGTQYF.

This clonotype was seen repeatedly, ten times or more. The rearrangement joins TRBV20-1 to TRBJ1-2; maybe TRBD1 (5 bases). Germline V gene sequence: CDR1 DFQATT, CDR2 SNEGSKA (reference sequence). V gave up 5 bases and J gave up 2 bases, with 15 bases separating them. The CDR3 runs to 14 residues. CDR3 region: CSARPRGGNYGYTF. The DNA for the CDR3 is TGCAGTGCTCGGCCTAGGGGTGGAAACTATGGCTACACCTTC.

This clonotype was seen ten or more times. This rearrangement joins TRBV5-6 to TRBJ2-1; D ambiguous. The V gene lost 5 bases and the J gene lost 0 bases, with 9 bases spanning the gap. The CDR3 spans 14 residues. The V gene's germline CDR1 is SGHDT and CDR2 YYEEEE. The CDR3 DNA reads TGTGCCAGCAGGGTGGGTAGCTCCTACAATGAGCAGTTCTTC. This translates into CASRVGSSYNEQFF.

This clonotype was detected a few times. The chain has TRBV27 and TRBJ2-2; the match to TRBD1 covers 7 bases. Germline CDR1 is MNHEY and CDR2 is SMNVEV (reference sequence). The CDR3 loop spans 14 amino acids. V shed 5 bases and J 4 bases; nucleotides not matched to a gene: 4. This CDR3 reads CASSPHRGTGELFF. The DNA of the CDR3 is TGTGCCAGCAGTCCACACAGGGGCACCGGGGAGCTGTTTTTT.

Many counts were recorded for this clonotype. V usage is TRBV4-1 and J usage is TRBJ2-7; either TRBD1 or TRBD2 may fit D (5 bases each). CDR1 is MGHRA and CDR2 is YSYEKL in the germline V gene. CDR3 length: 17 residues. Trimming took 4 bases from V and 0 from J, leaving 19 bases between them. In DNA form, the CDR3 reads TGCGCCAGCAGCCTAAGAGGTCCGGGGCCCCCCTCCTACGAGCAGTACTTC. Its translation: CASSLRGPGPPSYEQYF.

This clonotype was recorded at least ten times. The V and J genes are TRBV5-5 and TRBJ2-7; D is tentatively TRBD1 or TRBD2 (5 bases each). The V end lost 6 bases, the J end lost 3 bases, and 19 bases lay between the germline ends. CDR1 is SGHKS and CDR2 is YYEKEE in the germline V gene (reference sequence). CDR3 length: 15 residues. The CDR3 nucleotides read TGTGCCAGCACCGCTTCGGGGCAGTTAATCTACGAGCAGTACTTC. Translated, it gives CASTASGQLIYEQYF. The full variable domain, its missing parts supplied by reference TRBV5-5 and TRBJ2-7, is DAGVTQSPTHLIKTRGQQVTLRCSPISGHKSVSWYQQVLGQGPQFIFQYYEKEERGRGNFPDRFSARQFPNYSSELNVNALLLGDSALYLCASTASGQLIYEQYFGPGTRLTVT.

This clonotype was counted at least ten times. The V and J genes are TRBV9 and TRBJ2-1; D unclear. The CDR3 is 13 residues long. Trimming shortened V by 1 base and J by 8 bases, and 10 bases separated the two germline ends. CDR1 is SGDLS, CDR2 YYNGEE, per germline. The chain's CDR3 is CASSVSGADEQFF. CDR3 DNA: TGTGCCAGCAGCGTATCGGGTGCAGATGAGCAGTTCTTC.

This clonotype was observed at least ten times. The chain uses TRBV12-3 or TRBV12-4 and TRBJ1-2; D unresolved. The CDR3 runs to 15 residues. The V and J ends lost 3 bases and 0 bases respectively, with 11 bases between them. This CDR3 reads CASSFSDGSNYGYTF. The CDR3 DNA reads as TGTGCCAGCAGTTTTTCGGACGGATCTAACTATGGCTACACCTTC.

This clonotype showed up many times. This chain joins TRBV20-1 and TRBJ2-1; TRBD2 matches at 10 bases. The CDR3 contains 15 residues. Germline V gives CDR1 DFQATT, CDR2 SNEGSKA (reference sequence). V trimming: 4 bases; J trimming: 3 bases; junction bases outside the gene matches: 6. The CDR3 DNA sequence: TGCAGTGCTAATAAGCGGGAGGGCCGCTACAATGAGCAGTTCTTC. Its protein product is CSANKREGRYNEQFF.

This clonotype appeared many times. The chain employs TRBV12-3 or TRBV12-4 and TRBJ1-6; D remains ambiguous. V lost 3 bases to trimming and J lost 6 bases, with 6 bases between them. The CDR3 runs 13 residues. CDR3 sequence: CASSFGANSPLHF. DNA of the CDR3: TGTGCCAGCAGTTTTGGAGCTAATTCACCCCTCCACTTT.